This T cell receptor beta chain comes out of a study of blood T cell repertoires in COVID-19. Clones were sequenced by immunoSEQ multiplex PCR, and TCRdb holds only the in-frame ones, with some missing. The table shows over 200,000 clones, with 84% occurring only once. Germline V gene lookup returns CDR1 SEHNR and CDR2 FQNEAQ (reference sequence). Losses at the gene ends were 4 bases for V and 5 bases for J; bases not matched to a gene: 3. The CDR3 extends over 13 amino acids. The gene calls are TRBV7-9 and TRBJ1-2; 8 bases fit TRBD1. The origin of this receptor is a man in his fifties or sixties who had recovered from COVID-19. Sequencing used PBMCs or T cells enriched from blood (not recorded which). The CDR3 here is CASSYGQGYGYTF. CDR3 coding DNA: TGTGCCAGCAGCTACGGACAGGGATATGGCTACACCTTC.